These 4 T cell receptor beta chains were all obtained from the same sample, sequenced in a study of blood T cell repertoires in COVID-19. Libraries were prepared by immunoSEQ multiplex PCR; TCRdb keeps only in-frame clonotypes and omits some of them. The sample records around 37,000 clones, about nine tenths being singletons. The sample was peripheral blood. The receptors stem from a man aged 50 or older with active or convalescent COVID-19.

This clone has just one count. This rearrangement joins TRBV20-1 to TRBJ1-4, with unresolved D. Trimming removed 2 bases at V and 4 bases at J, with 2 bases between. The CDR3 is made up of 11 amino acids. Germline V gene sequence: CDR1 DFQATT, CDR2 SNEGSKA (reference sequence). The DNA for the CDR3 is TGCAGTGCTAGACGTAATGAAAAACTGTTTTTT. Its translation: CSARRNEKLFF.

The rearrangement links TRBV19 to TRBJ2-1, with 9 positions matching TRBD1. Germline V gene sequence: CDR1 LNHDA, CDR2 SQIVND (reference sequence). The CDR3 contains 16 residues. V shed 4 bases and J 8 bases; nucleotides not matched to a gene: 12. The CDR3 sequence: CASSTYSGTGFDEQFF. DNA for the CDR3: TGTGCCAGTAGTACCTACTCCGGGACAGGGTTTGATGAGCAGTTCTTC.

V is TRBV18 and J is TRBJ1-2; 10 positions agree with TRBD1. J was trimmed by 4 bases and V by 4 bases; bases with no gene match: 6. This CDR3 contains 15 residues. CDR1 KGHSH and CDR2 LQKENI come from the germline V gene. Written as DNA, the CDR3 is TGTGCCAGCTCACTAAGACAGGGGGCCGTCTATGGCTACACCTTC. It specifies CASSLRQGAVYGYTF.

This clone showed up just a few times. This sequence joins TRBV9 and TRBJ2-7; 9 positions match TRBD2. The ends lost 0 bases at V and 7 bases at J; junction bases unmatched: 8. The CDR3 sequence is 15 residues long. Germline V gene lookup returns CDR1 SGDLS and CDR2 YYNGEE. The DNA of the CDR3 is TGTGCCAGCAGCGTAGATACAGCGGGAGGTAGGGAGCAGTACTTC. Translated: CASSVDTAGGREQYF.